This TCR beta chain stems from a study of identical twins. Notes on the study in general: Conclusions were drawn cross-sectionally by statistical analysis, without following the same donors. Invariant MAIT and iNKT cells may have partly biased zero-insertion analyses. Models, which agreed with sharing between unrelated individuals, nonetheless underestimated the out-of-frame TCR alpha sharing seen in monozygotic twins.

Unique molecular identifiers were in the cDNA, with template-switch universal primer binding. TCRdb reprocessed the 5' RACE reads via MiXCR and lists one record per CDR3 protein. The sample lists about 660,000 distinct CDR3 sequences, around 8.6% seen once, with 0.98% in the top ten. The germline V and J ends were trimmed by 0 bases and 0 bases, with 13 bases remaining between them. In germline, CDR1 is SGHDT, CDR2 YYEEEE. This CDR3 is 17 amino acids long. A word on this clonotype: Its specificity is not known.

The same sample was also used in a study of yellow fever vaccine responses in identical twins.

The TCR sequence derives from a woman aged 18-29 years in good health. The chain combines TRBV5-6 with TRBJ2-1; D is possibly TRBD1 (5 bases). Sequenced input: PBMCs. The CDR3 region has the DNA TGTGCCAGCAGCTTGGCTTCTGGACATAGCTCCTACAATGAGCAGTTCTTC. Its protein product is CASSLASGHSSYNEQFF.